These T cell receptor beta chains were read from a single sample in a study of CD8 T cells in Susac syndrome. TCRdb reprocessed the immunoSEQ multiplex PCR reads via MiXCR and lists one record per CDR3 protein. The repertoire holds about 150,000 distinct CDR3 sequences, with 85% to 95% as singletons. Sequencing was performed on CD4+ T cells from PBMCs. These receptors all stem from a human donor with Susac syndrome. The CDR3 runs from the conserved cysteine through the conserved F or W. Fields, in order: J gene, clone size, D gene, V gene, CDR3 protein, CDR3 DNA. A D gene is named only where the DNA matches it firmly. Size tells how often a clone was seen (once, few, many) or the class of an expanded clone, and some rows leave it out.

TRBJ2-1	.	TRBD2	TRBV5-1	CASSWGTSGSEQFF	TGCGCCAGCAGCTGGGGGACTAGCGGCTCTGAGCAGTTCTTC
TRBJ2-7	.	.	TRBV12-3/TRBV12-4	CASSLPLYEQYF	TGTGCCAGCAGTTTGCCGCTCTACGAGCAGTACTTC
TRBJ2-1	.	.	TRBV2	CASSEEGLGYNEQFF	TGTGCCAGCAGTGAAGAGGGCCTGGGGTACAATGAGCAGTTCTTC
TRBJ1-5	.	.	TRBV27	CASSTRVNNQPQHF	TGTGCCAGCAGTACCAGGGTAAACAATCAGCCCCAGCATTTT
TRBJ2-2	.	TRBD2	TRBV15	CATSSLGLAGGPIITGELFF	TGTGCCACCAGCAGCCTGGGACTAGCGGGGGGCCCGATAATCACCGGGGAGCTGTTTTTT
TRBJ2-2	.	.	TRBV19	CASSVEAGGELSF	TGTGCCAGTAGTGTCGAAGCGGGCGGGGAGCTGTCCTTT
TRBJ2-5	.	.	TRBV4-2	CASSQANDRLRETQYF	TGTGCCAGCAGCCAAGCCAACGACAGGCTTCGAGAGACCCAGTACTTC
TRBJ2-6	.	.	TRBV12-3/TRBV12-4	CASSLLRSAAGANVLTF	TGTGCCAGCAGTTTACTCAGGTCCGCGGCTGGGGCCAACGTCCTGACTTTC
TRBJ1-1	once	TRBD1	TRBV6-2/TRBV6-3	CASSGQVTEAFF	TGTGCCAGCAGTGGACAGGTCACTGAAGCTTTCTTT
TRBJ2-5	.	.	TRBV19	CASRFGNQETQYF	TGTGCCAGTAGATTCGGTAACCAAGAGACCCAGTACTTC
TRBJ2-4	.	.	TRBV7-2	CASSLYSVGSIQYF	TGTGCCAGCAGCTTATATTCGGTGGGGAGCATTCAGTACTTC
TRBJ2-1	.	TRBD2	TRBV15	CATSREGAGGRDEQFF	TGTGCCACCAGCAGAGAGGGTGCGGGGGGGCGGGATGAGCAGTTCTTC
TRBJ1-2	.	TRBD1	TRBV12-3/TRBV12-4	CASTPGTDRRYTF	TGTGCCAGCACCCCGGGGACAGACCGGCGCTACACCTTC
TRBJ2-1	.	.	TRBV12-3/TRBV12-4	CASSPVFNEQFF	TGTGCCAGCAGTCCGGTCTTTAATGAGCAGTTCTTC
TRBJ2-7	.	.	TRBV6-5	CASAGAVGSYEQYF	TGTGCCAGCGCCGGGGCAGTGGGTTCCTACGAGCAGTACTTC
TRBJ2-3	.	.	TRBV20-1	CSAGLSLSVWDTQYF	TGCAGTGCTGGCCTATCACTTTCGGTGTGGGATACGCAGTATTTT
TRBJ2-3	.	.	TRBV4-1	CASAPGRPTDTQYF	TGCGCCAGCGCTCCCGGCAGGCCCACAGATACGCAGTATTTT
TRBJ2-2	.	TRBD2	TRBV12-3/TRBV12-4	CASSFFAGGPRELFF	TGTGCCAGCAGTTTTTTCGCGGGGGGGCCCAGGGAGCTGTTTTTT
TRBJ2-5	.	.	TRBV20-1	CSAREVGLGETQYF	TGCAGTGCCAGAGAGGTGGGGCTGGGGGAGACCCAGTACTTC
TRBJ1-1	.	.	TRBV6-6	CASRWAGREGSEAFF	TGTGCCAGCAGATGGGCAGGGAGGGAAGGGTCTGAAGCTTTCTTT
TRBJ2-5	once	TRBD2	TRBV4-2	CASSTSGGKQETQYF	TGTGCCAGCAGCACTAGCGGGGGGAAACAAGAGACCCAGTACTTC
TRBJ1-3	.	.	TRBV9	CASAARVSGNTIYF	TGTGCCAGCGCCGCTCGGGTCTCTGGAAACACCATATATTTT
TRBJ1-1	.	.	TRBV11-2	CASSPMDGAFF	TGTGCCAGCAGCCCCATGGACGGGGCTTTCTTT
TRBJ1-2	.	.	TRBV12-3/TRBV12-4	CASSPPFRGPESGGYTF	TGTGCCAGCAGTCCGCCCTTTCGTGGCCCGGAATCGGGTGGCTACACCTTC
TRBJ2-2	.	.	TRBV20-1	CSARPGGRAGELFF	TGCAGTGCCCGACCCGGGGGACGGGCCGGGGAGCTGTTTTTT
TRBJ1-2	.	.	TRBV7-9	CASSSPAGFYGYTF	TGTGCCAGCAGCTCCCCGGCTGGGTTCTATGGCTACACCTTC
TRBJ2-5	.	TRBD1	TRBV20-1	CSASLGQGTRETQYF	TGCAGTGCTAGCCTGGGACAGGGGACTAGAGAGACCCAGTACTTC